The clone carrying this T cell receptor (beta chain) was detected a few times. Its matching antigen is unknown. Each CDR3 protein gets one entry after TCRdb re-called the 5' RACE reads with MiXCR. Of about 200,000 distinct CDR3 sequences in the sample, around 13% were seen once. These data are taken from a study of CD8 T cells in ankylosing spondylitis. The study, taken as a whole, reports: Disease-linked clones were reportedly significantly enriched in matched ankylosing spondylitis synovial fluid. A TCR beta motif made of fewer than ten highly homologous variants seemed typical of ankylosing spondylitis blood. Within peripheral blood, clones linked to disease were CD8+ and relatively rare.

The CDR3 loop spans 13 amino acids. V lost 3 bases to trimming and J lost 2 bases, with 8 bases between them. Germline V lookup: CDR1 SGHKS, CDR2 YYEKEE (reference sequence). The sample was blood, either unsorted or a sorted T cell fraction (not recorded which). This sequence joins TRBV5-5 and TRBJ2-5, with D possibly being TRBD1 (5 bases). The clonotype was recovered from a male donor with ankylosing spondylitis or in good health (not recorded which). CDR3 loop: CASSSQGQETQYF. The CDR3 region has the DNA TGTGCCAGCAGCTCCCAGGGTCAAGAGACCCAGTACTTC. The full variable domain, its missing parts supplied by reference TRBV5-5 and TRBJ2-5, is DAGVTQSPTHLIKTRGQQVTLRCSPISGHKSVSWYQQVLGQGPQFIFQYYEKEERGRGNFPDRFSARQFPNYSSELNVNALLLGDSALYLCASSSQGQETQYFGPGTRLLVL.